Listed below are T cell receptor beta chains from one sample, sequenced in a study of blood T cell repertoires in COVID-19. TCRdb keeps only in-frame clones here, not all; method: immunoSEQ multiplex PCR. In the table there are about 42,000 clones, over 85% of which are singletons. The sequencing sample was made of peripheral blood. The origin of the receptors is a man aged 65 to 85 with active COVID-19. CDR3s include the opening cysteine and the closing phenylalanine or tryptophan. The order of the fields is V gene, J gene, clone size, D gene, CDR3 DNA, CDR3 protein. D genes are given only for firm matches. Size tells how often a clone was seen (once, few, many) or the class of an expanded clone, and some rows leave it out.

v_gene: TRBV2; j_gene: TRBJ1-4; abundance: .; d_gene: .; CDR3nt: TGTGCCAGCGCCCCGCCGAAGGGGATTTTAACTAATGAAAAACTGTTTTTT; CDR3aa: CASAPPKGILTNEKLFF
v_gene: TRBV6-5; j_gene: TRBJ2-1; abundance: .; d_gene: .; CDR3nt: TGTGCCAGCCGCGGGGAACTTGTCCATGAGCAGTTCTTC; CDR3aa: CASRGELVHEQFF
v_gene: TRBV5-8; j_gene: TRBJ1-5; abundance: .; d_gene: TRBD1; CDR3nt: TGTGCCAGCAGCCAAGGGACAGGGGTGGGCAATCAGCCCCAGCATTTT; CDR3aa: CASSQGTGVGNQPQHF
v_gene: TRBV6-1; j_gene: TRBJ2-1; abundance: .; d_gene: .; CDR3nt: TGTGCCAGCAGGGGGCAGCTTTTGAATGAGCAGTTCTTC; CDR3aa: CASRGQLLNEQFF
v_gene: TRBV5-6; j_gene: TRBJ2-3; abundance: .; d_gene: .; CDR3nt: TGTGCCAGCAGCTTAGGAGGGTTCTTAACAGATACGCAGTATTTT; CDR3aa: CASSLGGFLTDTQYF
v_gene: TRBV28; j_gene: TRBJ1-5; abundance: few; d_gene: .; CDR3nt: TGTGCCAGCAGTTTAAGACTTTATCTTAGGGGCTCTCAGCCCCAGCATTTT; CDR3aa: CASSLRLYLRGSQPQHF
v_gene: TRBV20-1; j_gene: TRBJ2-7; abundance: .; d_gene: .; CDR3nt: TGCAGTGCTAGAGATCAAGGGGGTGCCAACTTC; CDR3aa: CSARDQGGANF
v_gene: TRBV27; j_gene: TRBJ2-1; abundance: .; d_gene: .; CDR3nt: TGTGCCAGCAAAACGGGGTTGACCAATGAGCAGTTCTTC; CDR3aa: CASKTGLTNEQFF
v_gene: TRBV29-1; j_gene: TRBJ2-7; abundance: .; d_gene: TRBD1; CDR3nt: TGCAGCGTTGGGGGACAGGGTAGCTCCTACGAGCAGTACTTC; CDR3aa: CSVGGQGSSYEQYF
v_gene: TRBV5-1; j_gene: TRBJ2-1; abundance: once; d_gene: TRBD2; CDR3nt: TGCGCCAGCAGCTTGGTTAGCGGGGGGGCCTCGATTGAGCAGTTCTTC; CDR3aa: CASSLVSGGASIEQFF
v_gene: TRBV30; j_gene: TRBJ1-6; abundance: .; d_gene: TRBD1; CDR3nt: TGTGCCTGGAGCCCCGGGACAGCCTCACCCCTCCACTTT; CDR3aa: CAWSPGTASPLHF
v_gene: TRBV11-2; j_gene: TRBJ2-7; abundance: .; d_gene: .; CDR3nt: TGTGCCAGCAGCTTAATGACTAGTCTTTTCTACGAGCAGTACTTC; CDR3aa: CASSLMTSLFYEQYF
v_gene: TRBV6-1; j_gene: TRBJ2-1; abundance: .; d_gene: .; CDR3nt: TGTGCCAGCAGGGCACAGGGTAGCTCCTACAATGAGCAGTTCTTC; CDR3aa: CASRAQGSSYNEQFF
v_gene: TRBV6-2/TRBV6-3; j_gene: TRBJ2-5; abundance: .; d_gene: .; CDR3nt: TGTGCCAGCAGTTACTCGGCTCTTAGGGGCCGGGAGACCCAGTACTTC; CDR3aa: CASSYSALRGRETQYF
v_gene: TRBV30; j_gene: TRBJ1-5; abundance: few; d_gene: TRBD1; CDR3nt: TGTGCCTGGAGCTTTGGGACAGGGGGCGATCCCCAGCATTTT; CDR3aa: CAWSFGTGGDPQHF
v_gene: TRBV4-3; j_gene: TRBJ2-2; abundance: .; d_gene: .; CDR3nt: TGCGCCAGCAGCCAAGATAGCGTCGGGGAGCTGTTTTTT; CDR3aa: CASSQDSVGELFF
v_gene: TRBV19; j_gene: TRBJ2-3; abundance: .; d_gene: TRBD2; CDR3nt: TGTGCCAGTAGCCAACGCCCGGGACTAGCGGAACTCACAGATACGCAGTATTTT; CDR3aa: CASSQRPGLAELTDTQYF
v_gene: TRBV18; j_gene: TRBJ2-5; abundance: .; d_gene: TRBD1; CDR3nt: TGTGCCAGCTCACCACAACAGGGGCGGGAGACCCAGTACTTC; CDR3aa: CASSPQQGRETQYF
v_gene: TRBV1; j_gene: TRBJ1-2; abundance: .; d_gene: .; CDR3nt: TGCACCAGCACCTCCTGGTTTACTCCGGTGCTCGGCTACACCTTC; CDR3aa: CTSTSWFTPVLGYTF
v_gene: TRBV2; j_gene: TRBJ1-1; abundance: .; d_gene: .; CDR3nt: TGTGCCAGCAGTGAATTAGCCCCGCGGGAAGCTTTCTTT; CDR3aa: CASSELAPREAFF
v_gene: TRBV11-2; j_gene: TRBJ2-1; abundance: .; d_gene: .; CDR3nt: TGTGCCAGCAGCTTCCAACCTACTTACAATGAGCAGTTCTTC; CDR3aa: CASSFQPTYNEQFF
v_gene: TRBV7-2; j_gene: TRBJ2-1; abundance: .; d_gene: .; CDR3nt: TGTGCCAGCAGCCCATCGACTTCATTTACCTACAATGAGCAGTTCTTC; CDR3aa: CASSPSTSFTYNEQFF
v_gene: TRBV4-3; j_gene: TRBJ2-1; abundance: .; d_gene: .; CDR3nt: TGCGCCAGCAGCCAAGGGACTATTTACAATGAGCAGTTCTTC; CDR3aa: CASSQGTIYNEQFF
v_gene: TRBV19; j_gene: TRBJ2-3; abundance: .; d_gene: .; CDR3nt: TGTGCCAGTAGTATGAGGATCACAGATACGCAGTATTTT; CDR3aa: CASSMRITDTQYF
v_gene: TRBV15; j_gene: TRBJ1-5; abundance: .; d_gene: .; CDR3nt: TGTGCCACCAGCAGATCTAGGGGGCAGCCCCAGCATTTT; CDR3aa: CATSRSRGQPQHF
v_gene: TRBV7-2; j_gene: TRBJ2-1; abundance: .; d_gene: .; CDR3nt: TGTGCCAGCAGCTTATATGGCGGAAGCTCCTACAATGAGCAGTTCTTC; CDR3aa: CASSLYGGSSYNEQFF
v_gene: TRBV7-2; j_gene: TRBJ2-1; abundance: .; d_gene: .; CDR3nt: TGTGCCAGCAGCGCCTCCGCAGGGTCCTTCGAGCAGTTCTTC; CDR3aa: CASSASAGSFEQFF
v_gene: TRBV12-5; j_gene: TRBJ2-5; abundance: once; d_gene: TRBD2; CDR3nt: TGTGCTAGTGCCCCTAGCGGGGGGGGAGAGACCCAGTACTTC; CDR3aa: CASAPSGGGETQYF
v_gene: TRBV6-2/TRBV6-3; j_gene: TRBJ2-2; abundance: .; d_gene: TRBD2; CDR3nt: TGTGCCAGCAGTTTTAGCGGGACCCGCACCGGGGAGCTGTTTTTT; CDR3aa: CASSFSGTRTGELFF
v_gene: TRBV11-2; j_gene: TRBJ1-1; abundance: .; d_gene: .; CDR3nt: TGTGCCAGCAGCTTATCAGGCGGGACCTACACTGAAGCTTTCTTT; CDR3aa: CASSLSGGTYTEAFF
v_gene: TRBV7-3; j_gene: TRBJ2-2; abundance: .; d_gene: .; CDR3nt: TGTGCCAGCAGCCTAAACTCCTTTACGAACACCGGGGAGCTGTTTTTT; CDR3aa: CASSLNSFTNTGELFF
v_gene: TRBV7-2; j_gene: TRBJ2-5; abundance: .; d_gene: TRBD2; CDR3nt: TGTGCCAGCAGCTCCCCTTCGGGAGGGTCGACCCAGTACTTC; CDR3aa: CASSSPSGGSTQYF
v_gene: TRBV2; j_gene: TRBJ2-5; abundance: .; d_gene: .; CDR3nt: TGTGCCAGCATTAGAAGCCCGGGGGAGACCCAGTACTTC; CDR3aa: CASIRSPGETQYF
v_gene: TRBV5-6; j_gene: TRBJ2-7; abundance: .; d_gene: .; CDR3nt: TGTGCCAGCAGCTTGTATTGGGGGCCAAGCTCCTACGAGCAGTACTTC; CDR3aa: CASSLYWGPSSYEQYF
v_gene: TRBV29-1; j_gene: TRBJ1-2; abundance: .; d_gene: TRBD1; CDR3nt: TGCAGCGCCGACGACAGGGGTTTTTATGGCTACACCTTC; CDR3aa: CSADDRGFYGYTF
v_gene: TRBV7-2; j_gene: TRBJ2-3; abundance: .; d_gene: TRBD1; CDR3nt: TGTGCCAGCAGCGATACCCGGAACAGGGGAATAACGCAGTATTTT; CDR3aa: CASSDTRNRGITQYF
v_gene: TRBV5-6; j_gene: TRBJ2-5; abundance: .; d_gene: .; CDR3nt: TGTGCCAGCAGCTTGCGCGGGGACGGATGGAAAGAGACCCAGTACTTC; CDR3aa: CASSLRGDGWKETQYF
v_gene: TRBV3-1/TRBV3-2; j_gene: TRBJ2-3; abundance: .; d_gene: .; CDR3nt: TGTGCCAGCAGCCAAGATTTGCAAGATACTAGCACAGATACGCAGTATTTT; CDR3aa: CASSQDLQDTSTDTQYF
v_gene: TRBV6-1; j_gene: TRBJ1-6; abundance: .; d_gene: .; CDR3nt: TGTGCCAGCAGTGAAGCTCATTCACAGCAATGGGCACCCCTCCACTTT; CDR3aa: CASSEAHSQQWAPLHF
v_gene: TRBV30; j_gene: TRBJ2-1; abundance: .; d_gene: .; CDR3nt: TGTGCCTGGAGTGTAAACTTGAACTACAATGAGCAGTTCTTC; CDR3aa: CAWSVNLNYNEQFF
v_gene: TRBV9; j_gene: TRBJ2-5; abundance: once; d_gene: TRBD2; CDR3nt: TGTGCCAGCAGCGTAGGGGTACTAGCGGGAGTCTGGGAGACCCAGTACTTC; CDR3aa: CASSVGVLAGVWETQYF
v_gene: TRBV19; j_gene: TRBJ2-7; abundance: .; d_gene: TRBD2; CDR3nt: TGTGCCAGTAGTATCACTAGCGGGAGGTACGAGCAGTACTTC; CDR3aa: CASSITSGRYEQYF
v_gene: TRBV30; j_gene: TRBJ2-7; abundance: .; d_gene: TRBD1; CDR3nt: TGTGCCTGGGTGGAGACAGGGCTCTCCTACGAGCAGTACTTC; CDR3aa: CAWVETGLSYEQYF
v_gene: TRBV9; j_gene: TRBJ1-2; abundance: .; d_gene: .; CDR3nt: TGTGCCAGCAGCCCCCAGGTTGCAGGGGCCATCTATGGCTACACCTTC; CDR3aa: CASSPQVAGAIYGYTF
v_gene: TRBV6-6; j_gene: TRBJ1-4; abundance: .; d_gene: TRBD1; CDR3nt: TGTGCCAGCAAGAGGGGCCAGGGGGATCTCGCAAAACTGTTTTTT; CDR3aa: CASKRGQGDLAKLFF
v_gene: TRBV7-8; j_gene: TRBJ1-6; abundance: .; d_gene: .; CDR3nt: TGTGCCAGCAGCTTAGCTGACAGGAGGTATAATTCACCCCTCCACTTT; CDR3aa: CASSLADRRYNSPLHF
v_gene: TRBV9; j_gene: TRBJ2-5; abundance: once; d_gene: TRBD1; CDR3nt: TGTGCCAGCAGCGTAGGGACAGGGTATGAAGAGACCCAGTACTTC; CDR3aa: CASSVGTGYEETQYF
v_gene: TRBV7-2; j_gene: TRBJ1-1; abundance: .; d_gene: TRBD1; CDR3nt: TGTGCCAGCAGCCGTCAGGGACAGGTTGGAACTGAAGCTTTCTTT; CDR3aa: CASSRQGQVGTEAFF
v_gene: TRBV6-5; j_gene: TRBJ2-1; abundance: .; d_gene: TRBD1; CDR3nt: TGTGCCATTGCCGGGACAGGGATTTACAATGAGCAGTTCTTC; CDR3aa: CAIAGTGIYNEQFF